The 9 T cell receptor beta chains below all came from one sample that was sequenced in a study of identical twins. TCRdb redid the calling of the 5' RACE reads with MiXCR, one entry per CDR3 protein. The repertoire holds around 280,000 distinct CDR3 sequences, with roughly 8.6% as singletons. This same sample was also part of a study on yellow fever vaccine responses in identical twins.

Sequences were obtained from memory (CD45RO+) T cells sorted from blood. These receptors were taken from a woman between 18 and 29 years old in good health.

This clonotype showed up many times. The chain employs TRBV20-1 and TRBJ2-4; 10 nucleotides align to TRBD2. The ends lost 3 bases at V and 3 bases at J; junction bases unmatched: 2. Germline CDR1 reads DFQATT; CDR2 reads SNEGSKA (reference sequence). The CDR3 is 14 residues long. The CDR3 sequence: CSASTSGVKNIQYF. The CDR3 DNA reads TGCAGTGCTAGCACTAGCGGGGTCAAAAACATTCAGTACTTC.

V gene TRBV18 combines with J gene TRBJ1-5; the D gene is possibly TRBD1 (6 bases). Per germline, CDR1 KGHSH and CDR2 LQKENI. The CDR3 consists of 15 residues. Trimming shortened V by 6 bases and J by 1 base, and 13 bases separated the two germline ends. The CDR3 DNA follows: TGTGCCAGCTCGTCCGGGACACCGAGCAATCAGCCCCAGCATTTT. It codes for CASSSGTPSNQPQHF.

This clonotype was seen a few times. The chain couples TRBV2 to TRBJ1-6; D is ambiguous. This CDR3 contains 15 residues. Trimming cost V 2 bases and J 4 bases, with 9 bases left between them. The germline gives CDR1 SNHLY, CDR2 FYNNEI. The CDR3 reads CASSEQRIYNSPLHF. CDR3 sequence (DNA): TGTGCCAGCAGTGAACAGCGGATATATAATTCACCCCTCCACTTT.

A few counts support this clonotype. V is TRBV4-1 and J is TRBJ2-2, with 12 positions matching TRBD2. With 1 base clipped from V and 5 bases from J, the junction kept 8 bases outside the gene matches. This CDR3 has 18 amino acids. Looked up from germline, CDR1 is MGHRA and CDR2 is YSYEKL. The CDR3 loop reads CASSQGGLAGIGTGELFF. In DNA form, the CDR3 reads TGCGCCAGCAGCCAAGGAGGACTAGCGGGAATCGGGACCGGGGAGCTGTTTTTT.

This clonotype appeared a few times. This chain uses TRBV5-1 with TRBJ2-3, with D tentatively TRBD1 (5 bases). Trimming left V 1 base short and J 2 bases short, with 11 bases between. This CDR3 comprises 15 residues. Germline V gene data show CDR1 as SGHRS and CDR2 as YFSETQ. In DNA form, the CDR3 reads TGCGCCAGCAGCTTGAAAAGGGGAAACACAGATACGCAGTATTTT. Translation gives CASSLKRGNTDTQYF. The full variable domain, in which reference TRBV5-1 and TRBJ2-3 provide the parts outside the CDR3, is KAGVTQTPRYLIKTRGQQVTLSCSPISGHRSVSWYQQTPGQGLQFLFEYFSETQRNKGNFPGRFSGRQFSNSRSEMNVSTLELGDSALYLCASSLKRGNTDTQYFGPGTRLTVL.

The V call is TRBV7-9, the J call TRBJ2-5; 7 bases are a match to TRBD2. The CDR3 loop spans 16 amino acids. V shed 1 base, J shed 2 bases, and the junction held 7 bases outside the gene matches. Germline V gives CDR1 SEHNR, CDR2 FQNEAQ (reference sequence). This chain's CDR3 is CASSLGAGLGQETQYF. The CDR3 DNA sequence: TGTGCCAGCAGCTTAGGGGCTGGACTAGGGCAAGAGACCCAGTACTTC.

This clonotype has a single count. The V gene is TRBV5-5, the J gene TRBJ2-1, with D hard to call. Germline V lookup: CDR1 SGHKS, CDR2 YYEKEE (reference sequence). The V and J ends lost 8 bases and 3 bases respectively, with 18 bases between them. The CDR3 contains 15 residues. The CDR3 DNA sequence: TGTGCCAGGGGCCTAGGCCCCTTCTGCTACAATGAGCAGTTCTTC. This codes for CARGLGPFCYNEQFF.

This clonotype was found a few times. The genes are TRBV6-6 and TRBJ2-7; tentative D call: TRBD1 (6 bases). The V gene lost 4 bases and the J gene lost 4 bases, with 11 bases spanning the gap. This CDR3 spans 13 amino acids. Germline V gives CDR1 MNHNY, CDR2 SVGAGI (reference sequence). The CDR3 sequence: CASSSQGLYEQYF. The CDR3 DNA reads TGTGCCAGCAGTTCACAGGGATTATACGAGCAGTACTTC.

V and J are TRBV18 and TRBJ2-3, with TRBD2 matching 7 bases. The CDR3 runs 16 residues. After removal of 3 bases from V and 2 bases from J, the junction contained 8 bases not matched to a gene. Looked up from germline, CDR1 is KGHSH and CDR2 is LQKENI. The CDR3 region is CASSPGGDYLTDTQYF. CDR3 DNA: TGTGCCAGCTCACCCGGAGGGGACTACCTCACAGATACGCAGTATTTT.